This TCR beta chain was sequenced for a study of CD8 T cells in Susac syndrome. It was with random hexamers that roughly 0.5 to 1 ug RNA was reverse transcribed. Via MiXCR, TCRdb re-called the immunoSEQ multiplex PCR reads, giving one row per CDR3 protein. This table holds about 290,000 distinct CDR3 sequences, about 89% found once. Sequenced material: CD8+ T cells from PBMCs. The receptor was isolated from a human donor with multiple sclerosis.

CDR3 residues: CASSSTGDENIQYF. CDR3 in DNA: TGTGCCAGCAGTTCAACGGGCGATGAAAACATTCAGTACTTC. The V and J genes are TRBV12-3 or TRBV12-4 and TRBJ2-4; D ambiguous. V was shortened by 4 bases and J by 5 bases, with 12 bases between the two germline ends. This CDR3 has 14 residues.